This note documents a single T cell receptor (beta chain) sequence. The antigen remains unidentified. The read is 3 residues too short to cover the CDR3 end, so that end is filled in from the germline J gene. Using immunoSEQ multiplex PCR, the repertoire was profiled, and TCRdb retains in-frame clones only, with some absent. This sample carries 35,000 to 50,000 clones, with about 8% going to the ten biggest clones. This record comes from a study of T cells in women clearing cervical HPV infection. Study summary: Controls gave blood once infection was undetectable; cases at lesion identification. With HLA typing for only a few women, HLA confounding remains possible. Points from the study as a whole: TRBV6-7 relative abundance averaged 0.11% in cases and less than 0.2% in controls.

The germline V gene encodes CDR1 SGHRS and CDR2 YFSETQ. Trimming took off 0 bases at V and 1 base at J, with 7 bases between the two ends. CDR3 length: 14 amino acids. The V gene is TRBV5-1, the J gene TRBJ1-1; D uncertain. The sample consisted of blood buffy coat. This TCR was recovered from a woman between 18 and 70 years old with a cervical HPV16 infection that either progressed to CIN3+ or cleared (not recorded which). The sequenced CDR3 bases are TGCGCCAGCAGCTTGGGTGACAAGAACACTGAA. It specifies CASSLGDKNTE. The full CDR3 protein reads CASSLGDKNTEAFF.